The source of this T cell receptor (beta chain) is a study of blood T cell repertoires in COVID-19. As for the study in general: The samples span acute and convalescent COVID-19 from the United States, Italy and Spain. PBMCs, B-cell-depleted T cells, or T cells were the source of the cDNA or gDNA that made up the material.

The CDR3 length is 15 residues. CDR1 and CDR2 from the germline V gene are SNHLY and FYNNEI. Trimming removed 10 bases from V and 0 bases from J; junction bases left unmatched: 10. In the original workflow: Nucleated cell number was recorded as an estimate derived from reference gene primer amplification. Data came from immunoSEQ multiplex PCR; TCRdb stores just in-frame clones and leaves some out. For V, J and clone size, that table is used; D and trimming come from the DNA. The sample shows roughly 330,000 clones, approximately 85% of them seen only once. The source is a woman in her forties or fifties with acute or convalescent COVID-19. The sample taken for sequencing was peripheral blood. V is TRBV2 and J is TRBJ2-5, with TRBD1 identical over 8 bases. In DNA, the CDR3 is TGTGCCACCCTGCCTAGACAGGGGTACCAAGAGACCCAGTACTTC. As protein: CATLPRQGYQETQYF.